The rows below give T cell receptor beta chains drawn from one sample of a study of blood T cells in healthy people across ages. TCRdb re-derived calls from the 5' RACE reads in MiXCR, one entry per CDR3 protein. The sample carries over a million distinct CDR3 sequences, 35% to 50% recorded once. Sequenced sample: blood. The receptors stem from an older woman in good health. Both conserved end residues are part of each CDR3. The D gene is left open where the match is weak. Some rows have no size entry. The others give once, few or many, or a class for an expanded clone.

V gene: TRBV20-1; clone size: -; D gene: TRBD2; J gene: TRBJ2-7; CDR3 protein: CSARLRDYGYEQYF; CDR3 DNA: TGCAGTGCTAGACTCCGGGACTACGGCTACGAGCAGTACTTC
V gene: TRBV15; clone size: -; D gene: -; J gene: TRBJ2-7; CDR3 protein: CATSRGGGPINEQYF; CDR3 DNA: TGTGCCACCAGCAGAGGAGGGGGGCCCATCAATGAGCAGTACTTC
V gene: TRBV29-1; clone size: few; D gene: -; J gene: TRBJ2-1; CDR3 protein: CSVAPGGRNEQFF; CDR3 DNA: TGCAGCGTTGCCCCCGGGGGCCGAAATGAGCAGTTCTTC
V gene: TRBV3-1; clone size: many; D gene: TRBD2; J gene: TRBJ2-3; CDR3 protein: CASSQELAGVTDTQYF; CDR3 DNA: TGTGCCAGCAGCCAGGAACTAGCGGGAGTCACAGATACGCAGTATTTT
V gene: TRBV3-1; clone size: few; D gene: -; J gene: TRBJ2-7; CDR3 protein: CASSTGALSYEQYF; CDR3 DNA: TGTGCCAGCAGTACCGGGGCTTTAAGCTACGAGCAGTACTTC
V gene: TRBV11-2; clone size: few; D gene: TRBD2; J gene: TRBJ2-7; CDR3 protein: CASSLVSRRRGSSYEQYF; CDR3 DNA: TGTGCCAGCAGCTTAGTTAGTCGACGGCGCGGGAGCTCCTACGAGCAGTACTTC
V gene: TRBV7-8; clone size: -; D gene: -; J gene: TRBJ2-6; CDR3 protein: CARSLGVWGSGANVLTF; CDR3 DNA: TGTGCCCGCAGCTTAGGTGTGTGGGGCTCTGGGGCCAACGTCCTGACTTTC
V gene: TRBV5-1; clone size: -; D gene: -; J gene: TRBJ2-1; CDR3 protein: CASSLARQSSYNEQFF; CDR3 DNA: TGCGCCAGCAGCTTGGCGAGACAGTCCTCCTACAATGAGCAGTTCTTC
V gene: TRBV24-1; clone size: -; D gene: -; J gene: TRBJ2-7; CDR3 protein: CATSPGRRGNYEQYF; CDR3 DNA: TGTGCCACCAGTCCAGGCCGAAGAGGCAACTACGAGCAGTACTTC
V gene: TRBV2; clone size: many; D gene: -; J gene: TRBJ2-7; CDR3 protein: CASWTNSYEQYF; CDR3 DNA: TGTGCCAGCTGGACTAACTCCTACGAGCAGTACTTC
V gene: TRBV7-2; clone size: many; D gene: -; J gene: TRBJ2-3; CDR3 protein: CASSFTGTDTQYF; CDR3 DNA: TGTGCCAGCAGCTTCACCGGGACCGATACGCAGTATTTT
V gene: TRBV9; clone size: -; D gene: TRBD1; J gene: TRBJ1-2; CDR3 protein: CASSSRTGDLFGYTF; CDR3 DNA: TGTGCCAGCAGCTCTCGGACAGGGGATCTATTTGGCTACACCTTC
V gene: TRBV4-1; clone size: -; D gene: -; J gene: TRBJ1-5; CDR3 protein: CASSPRVNLNQPQLF; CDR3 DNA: TGCGCCAGCAGTCCCAGGGTCAACCTAAATCAGCCCCAGCTTTTT
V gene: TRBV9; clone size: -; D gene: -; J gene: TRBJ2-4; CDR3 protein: CASSVEGGTDIQYF; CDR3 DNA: TGTGCCAGCAGCGTAGAGGGAGGGACAGACATTCAGTACTTC
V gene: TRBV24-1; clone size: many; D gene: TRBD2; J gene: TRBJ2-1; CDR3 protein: CATSDNALAGSYNEQFF; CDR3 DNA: TGTGCCACCAGTGATAATGCCCTAGCGGGGTCGTACAATGAGCAGTTCTTC
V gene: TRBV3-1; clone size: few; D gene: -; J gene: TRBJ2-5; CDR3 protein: CASAVGLQETQYF; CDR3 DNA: TGTGCCAGCGCCGTGGGGCTCCAAGAGACCCAGTACTTC
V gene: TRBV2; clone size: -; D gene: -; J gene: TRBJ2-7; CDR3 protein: CASRPQGAPVAAWIEQYF; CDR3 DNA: TGTGCCAGCAGACCCCAGGGAGCACCTGTAGCGGCTTGGATTGAGCAGTACTTC
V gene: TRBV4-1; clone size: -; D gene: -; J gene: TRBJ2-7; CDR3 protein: CASSRVGPRDSSYEQYF; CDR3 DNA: TGCGCCAGCAGCCGAGTAGGGCCCCGGGACTCATCCTACGAGCAGTACTTC
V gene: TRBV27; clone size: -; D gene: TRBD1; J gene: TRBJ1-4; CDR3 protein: CASSLNRGREKLFF; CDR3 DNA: TGTGCCAGCAGTTTAAACAGGGGGAGGGAAAAACTGTTTTTT
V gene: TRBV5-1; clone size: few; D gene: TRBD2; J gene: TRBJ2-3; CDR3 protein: CASRGGTTQDTQYF; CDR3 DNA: TGCGCCAGCAGAGGCGGGACTACCCAAGATACGCAGTATTTT
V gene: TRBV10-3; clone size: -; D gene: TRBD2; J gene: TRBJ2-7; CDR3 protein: CATSEALAGVHEQYF; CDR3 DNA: TGTGCCACCAGTGAGGCCCTAGCGGGAGTTCACGAGCAGTACTTC
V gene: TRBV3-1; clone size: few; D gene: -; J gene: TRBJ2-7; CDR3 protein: CASSHRWTGSSYEQYF; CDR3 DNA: TGTGCCAGCAGCCATCGTTGGACGGGAAGCTCCTACGAGCAGTACTTC
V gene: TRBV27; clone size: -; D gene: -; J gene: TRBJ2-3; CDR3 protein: CASTRADTQYF; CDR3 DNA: TGTGCCAGCACCCGGGCAGATACGCAGTATTTT
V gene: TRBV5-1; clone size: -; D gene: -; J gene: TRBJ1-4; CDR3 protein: CASSFSGTGNEKLFF; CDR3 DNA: TGCGCCAGCAGCTTTTCCGGGACGGGGAATGAAAAACTGTTTTTT
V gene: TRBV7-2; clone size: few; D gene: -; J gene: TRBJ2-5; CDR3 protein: CASSFRGPARTQYF; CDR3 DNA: TGTGCCAGCAGCTTTCGGGGGCCTGCCCGGACCCAGTACTTC
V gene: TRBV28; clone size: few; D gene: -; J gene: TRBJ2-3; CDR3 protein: CASKGDTDTQYF; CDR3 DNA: TGTGCCAGTAAGGGTGATACAGATACGCAGTATTTT
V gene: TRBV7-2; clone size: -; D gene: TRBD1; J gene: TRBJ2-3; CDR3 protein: CASSLATRDRTYF; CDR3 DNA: TGTGCCAGCAGCTTAGCCACAAGGGACAGGACGTATTTT
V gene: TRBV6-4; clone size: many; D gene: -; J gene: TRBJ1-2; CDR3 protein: CASSDPTRTPEQNYGYTF; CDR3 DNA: TGTGCCAGCAGTGACCCGACACGGACCCCGGAACAAAACTATGGCTACACCTTC
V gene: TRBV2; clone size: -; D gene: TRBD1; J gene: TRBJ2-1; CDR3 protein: CASTNGQGLGNEQFF; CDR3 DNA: TGTGCCAGCACAAACGGACAGGGGTTGGGCAATGAGCAGTTCTTC
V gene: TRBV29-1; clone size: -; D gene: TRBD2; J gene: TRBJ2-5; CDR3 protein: CSVGGSGSGETQYF; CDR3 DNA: TGCAGCGTTGGCGGTAGCGGGAGTGGGGAGACCCAGTACTTC
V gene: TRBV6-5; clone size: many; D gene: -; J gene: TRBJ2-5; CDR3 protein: CASSYSGEEEETQYF; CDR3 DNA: TGTGCCAGCAGTTACTCGGGAGAGGAGGAAGAGACCCAGTACTTC
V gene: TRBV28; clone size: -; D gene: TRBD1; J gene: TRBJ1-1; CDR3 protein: CASSLLQGARTEAFF; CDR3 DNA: TGTGCCAGCAGTTTACTACAGGGGGCGAGAACTGAAGCTTTCTTT
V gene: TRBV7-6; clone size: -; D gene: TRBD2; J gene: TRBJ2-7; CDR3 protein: CASSSTAGGPYEQYF; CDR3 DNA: TGTGCCAGCAGCTCAACAGCGGGAGGACCCTACGAGCAGTACTTC
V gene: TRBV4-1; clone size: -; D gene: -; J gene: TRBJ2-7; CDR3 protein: CASSQDGNGLGEQYF; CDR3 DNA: TGCGCCAGCAGCCAAGATGGAAATGGCCTCGGCGAGCAGTACTTC
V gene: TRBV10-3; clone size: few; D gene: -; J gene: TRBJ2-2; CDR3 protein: CAISAIGMNTGELFF; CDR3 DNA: TGTGCCATCAGTGCGATCGGGATGAACACCGGGGAGCTGTTTTTT
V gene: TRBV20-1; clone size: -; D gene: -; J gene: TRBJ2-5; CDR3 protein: CSARADSPKETQYF; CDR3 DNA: TGCAGTGCTAGAGCGGACTCCCCAAAAGAGACCCAGTACTTC
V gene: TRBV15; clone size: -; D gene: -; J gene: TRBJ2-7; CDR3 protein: CATSRDFTYEQYF; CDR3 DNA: TGTGCCACCAGCAGAGATTTCACCTACGAGCAGTACTTC
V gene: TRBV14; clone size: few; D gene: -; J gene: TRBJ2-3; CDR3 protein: CASSQDAGFGTQYF; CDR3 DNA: TGTGCCAGCAGCCAAGATGCGGGGTTTGGTACGCAGTATTTT
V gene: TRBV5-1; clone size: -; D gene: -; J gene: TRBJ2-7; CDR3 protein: CASSSRALGAYEQYF; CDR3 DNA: TGCGCCAGCAGCTCCAGGGCCTTAGGTGCCTACGAGCAGTACTTC
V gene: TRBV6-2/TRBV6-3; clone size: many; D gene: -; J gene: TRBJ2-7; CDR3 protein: CASSYSPGESYEQYF; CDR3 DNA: TGTGCCAGCAGTTACTCTCCGGGGGAATCGTACGAGCAGTACTTC
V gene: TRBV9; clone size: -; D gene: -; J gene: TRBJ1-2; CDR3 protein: CASSVEIQGGGYTF; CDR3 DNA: TGTGCCAGCAGCGTAGAGATACAGGGAGGCGGCTACACCTTC
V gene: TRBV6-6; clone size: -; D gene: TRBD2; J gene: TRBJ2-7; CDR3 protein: CASRTSSGSKGEQYF; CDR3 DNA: TGTGCCAGCAGGACCTCTAGCGGGAGTAAGGGCGAGCAGTACTTC
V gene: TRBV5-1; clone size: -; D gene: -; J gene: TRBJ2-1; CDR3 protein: CASSLFPDNEQFF; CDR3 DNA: TGCGCCAGCAGCTTGTTCCCCGACAATGAGCAGTTCTTC
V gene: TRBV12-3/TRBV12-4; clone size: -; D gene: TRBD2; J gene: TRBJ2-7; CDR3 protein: CASSSRGLHSYEQYF; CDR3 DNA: TGTGCCAGCAGTTCTCGGGGACTACACTCCTACGAGCAGTACTTC
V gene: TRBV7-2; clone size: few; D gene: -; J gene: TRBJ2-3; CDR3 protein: CASSLRWDSTDTQYF; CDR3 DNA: TGTGCCAGCAGCTTAAGATGGGACAGCACAGATACGCAGTATTTT
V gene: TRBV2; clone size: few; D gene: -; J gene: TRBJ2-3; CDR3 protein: CATKEGGTDTQYF; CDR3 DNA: TGTGCCACTAAGGAGGGGGGGACAGATACGCAGTATTTT
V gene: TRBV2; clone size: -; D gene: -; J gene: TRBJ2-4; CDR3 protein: CASSISARLVKNIQYF; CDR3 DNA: TGTGCCAGCAGTATTTCCGCCAGACTAGTCAAAAACATTCAGTACTTC
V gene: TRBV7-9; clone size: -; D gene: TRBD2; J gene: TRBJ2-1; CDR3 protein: CASSLTSGSLYNEQFF; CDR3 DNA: TGTGCCAGCAGCTTGACTAGCGGGAGCTTGTACAATGAGCAGTTCTTC
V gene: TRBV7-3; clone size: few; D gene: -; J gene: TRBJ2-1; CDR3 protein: CASSPSLPGNFDEQFF; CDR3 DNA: TGTGCCAGCAGCCCTTCACTCCCCGGGAACTTCGATGAGCAGTTCTTC
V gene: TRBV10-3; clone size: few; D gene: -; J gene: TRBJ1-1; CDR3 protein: CAISESTGKNTEAFF; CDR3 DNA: TGTGCCATCAGTGAGTCAACAGGGAAGAACACTGAAGCTTTCTTT
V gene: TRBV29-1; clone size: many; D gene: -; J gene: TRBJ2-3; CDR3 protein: CSVVKDSGDTQYF; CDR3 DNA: TGCAGCGTTGTCAAGGACAGTGGGGATACGCAGTATTTT
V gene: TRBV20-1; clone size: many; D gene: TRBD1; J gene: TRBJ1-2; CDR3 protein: CSAIPTGTAYGYTF; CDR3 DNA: TGCAGTGCTATTCCCACCGGGACAGCCTATGGCTACACCTTC
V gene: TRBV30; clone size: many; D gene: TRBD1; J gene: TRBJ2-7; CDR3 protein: CAWRAGTGGHEQYF; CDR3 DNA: TGTGCCTGGAGAGCCGGGACAGGGGGCCACGAGCAGTACTTC
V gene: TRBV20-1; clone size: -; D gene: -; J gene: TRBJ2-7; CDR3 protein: CSAREPTVPSYEQYF; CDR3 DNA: TGCAGTGCTAGAGAGCCGACAGTACCCTCCTACGAGCAGTACTTC
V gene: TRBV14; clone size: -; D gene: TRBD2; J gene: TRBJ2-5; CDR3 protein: CASSQSSGRGRETQYF; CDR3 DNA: TGTGCCAGCAGCCAATCTTCGGGGAGGGGACGGGAGACCCAGTACTTC
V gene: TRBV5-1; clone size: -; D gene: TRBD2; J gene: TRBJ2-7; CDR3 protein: CAGSIAGTSGLYEQYF; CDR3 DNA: TGCGCCGGCAGCATCGCCGGGACTAGCGGCTTATACGAGCAGTACTTC
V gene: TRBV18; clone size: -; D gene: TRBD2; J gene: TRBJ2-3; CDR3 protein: CASSPLAGEGTNTQYF; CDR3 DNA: TGTGCCAGCTCACCCCTAGCGGGAGAAGGCACAAATACGCAGTATTTT
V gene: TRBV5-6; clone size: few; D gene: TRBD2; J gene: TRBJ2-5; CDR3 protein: CASSPGEREPETQYF; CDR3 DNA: TGTGCCAGCAGCCCAGGGGAGCGGGAGCCAGAGACCCAGTACTTC